Included here is one TCR beta chain sequence, with context. Sequencing targeted TCR beta in T cells from blood (CD8+ and CD4+). The data were obtained in a study of CD8 T cells in Susac syndrome. Study context: Treatment at blood withdrawal was none, corticosteroids, or intravenous immunoglobulin alone in Susac syndrome patients.

From germline, CDR1 is ENHRY and CDR2 SYGVKD. The CDR3 totals 13 residues. With 9 bases clipped from V and 5 bases from J, the junction kept 4 bases outside the gene matches. With random hexamers, roughly 0.5 to 1 ug RNA was reverse transcribed. TCRdb redid the calling of the immunoSEQ multiplex PCR reads with MiXCR, one entry per CDR3 protein. The repertoire holds some 58,000 distinct CDR3 sequences, with roughly 94% as singletons. Specimen: CD8+ T cells from PBMCs. This chain links TRBV10-3 with TRBJ2-1; 10 nucleotides agree with TRBD2. The origin of this receptor is a human donor with Susac syndrome. CDR3 sequence (DNA): TGTGCCATATCTAGCGGGGGAAACAATGAGCAGTTCTTC. This translates into CAISSGGNNEQFF.